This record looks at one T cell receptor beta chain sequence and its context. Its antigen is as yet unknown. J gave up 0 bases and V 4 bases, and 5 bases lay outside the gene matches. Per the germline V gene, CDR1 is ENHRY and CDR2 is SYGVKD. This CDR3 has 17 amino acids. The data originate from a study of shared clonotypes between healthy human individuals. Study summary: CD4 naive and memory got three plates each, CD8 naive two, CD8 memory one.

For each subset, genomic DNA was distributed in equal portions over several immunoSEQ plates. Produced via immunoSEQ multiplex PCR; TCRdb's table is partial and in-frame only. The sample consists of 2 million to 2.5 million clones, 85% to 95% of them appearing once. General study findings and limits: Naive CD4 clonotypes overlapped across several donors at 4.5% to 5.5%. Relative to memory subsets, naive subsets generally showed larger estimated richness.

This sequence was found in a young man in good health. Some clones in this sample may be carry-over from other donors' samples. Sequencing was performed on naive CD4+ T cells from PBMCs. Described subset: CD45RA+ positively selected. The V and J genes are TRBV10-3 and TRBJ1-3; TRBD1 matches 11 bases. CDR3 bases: TGTGCCATCAGTGGGACAGGGGGCTCCAGCTCTGGAAACACCATATATTTT. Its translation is CAISGTGGSSSGNTIYF.